This T cell receptor beta chain was documented in a study of T-cell reconstitution after alpha-beta-depleted transplantation in children. Study findings and constraints: Once a year had passed after transplant, T-cell counts and diversity came mostly from newly produced T cells.

For this clonotype: Antigen: not known.

The authors prepared the TCRbeta library with unique molecular identifiers. Using its own MiXCR run on the PCR reads, TCRdb lists one record per CDR3 protein. The table has 300,000 to 400,000 distinct CDR3 sequences, around 25% seen once. There are 15 residues in the CDR3. V lost 1 base and J lost 4, with 13 bases in between. CDR1 and CDR2 (germline): MGHRA, YSYEKL. Sequenced here: PBMCs, mostly from graft donor cells, sampled 180 days after TCRalphabeta/CD19-depleted stem cell transplant. The TCR comes from a male patient aged 10-17 years who had a stem cell transplant for acute lymphoblastic leukemia, so the T cells may come from the graft donor. V and J are TRBV4-1 and TRBJ1-1; D gene uncertain. The CDR3 DNA follows: TGCGCCAGCAGCCAAGTACTAGGTCTGCGCACTGAAGCTTTCTTT. Protein product: CASSQVLGLRTEAFF.